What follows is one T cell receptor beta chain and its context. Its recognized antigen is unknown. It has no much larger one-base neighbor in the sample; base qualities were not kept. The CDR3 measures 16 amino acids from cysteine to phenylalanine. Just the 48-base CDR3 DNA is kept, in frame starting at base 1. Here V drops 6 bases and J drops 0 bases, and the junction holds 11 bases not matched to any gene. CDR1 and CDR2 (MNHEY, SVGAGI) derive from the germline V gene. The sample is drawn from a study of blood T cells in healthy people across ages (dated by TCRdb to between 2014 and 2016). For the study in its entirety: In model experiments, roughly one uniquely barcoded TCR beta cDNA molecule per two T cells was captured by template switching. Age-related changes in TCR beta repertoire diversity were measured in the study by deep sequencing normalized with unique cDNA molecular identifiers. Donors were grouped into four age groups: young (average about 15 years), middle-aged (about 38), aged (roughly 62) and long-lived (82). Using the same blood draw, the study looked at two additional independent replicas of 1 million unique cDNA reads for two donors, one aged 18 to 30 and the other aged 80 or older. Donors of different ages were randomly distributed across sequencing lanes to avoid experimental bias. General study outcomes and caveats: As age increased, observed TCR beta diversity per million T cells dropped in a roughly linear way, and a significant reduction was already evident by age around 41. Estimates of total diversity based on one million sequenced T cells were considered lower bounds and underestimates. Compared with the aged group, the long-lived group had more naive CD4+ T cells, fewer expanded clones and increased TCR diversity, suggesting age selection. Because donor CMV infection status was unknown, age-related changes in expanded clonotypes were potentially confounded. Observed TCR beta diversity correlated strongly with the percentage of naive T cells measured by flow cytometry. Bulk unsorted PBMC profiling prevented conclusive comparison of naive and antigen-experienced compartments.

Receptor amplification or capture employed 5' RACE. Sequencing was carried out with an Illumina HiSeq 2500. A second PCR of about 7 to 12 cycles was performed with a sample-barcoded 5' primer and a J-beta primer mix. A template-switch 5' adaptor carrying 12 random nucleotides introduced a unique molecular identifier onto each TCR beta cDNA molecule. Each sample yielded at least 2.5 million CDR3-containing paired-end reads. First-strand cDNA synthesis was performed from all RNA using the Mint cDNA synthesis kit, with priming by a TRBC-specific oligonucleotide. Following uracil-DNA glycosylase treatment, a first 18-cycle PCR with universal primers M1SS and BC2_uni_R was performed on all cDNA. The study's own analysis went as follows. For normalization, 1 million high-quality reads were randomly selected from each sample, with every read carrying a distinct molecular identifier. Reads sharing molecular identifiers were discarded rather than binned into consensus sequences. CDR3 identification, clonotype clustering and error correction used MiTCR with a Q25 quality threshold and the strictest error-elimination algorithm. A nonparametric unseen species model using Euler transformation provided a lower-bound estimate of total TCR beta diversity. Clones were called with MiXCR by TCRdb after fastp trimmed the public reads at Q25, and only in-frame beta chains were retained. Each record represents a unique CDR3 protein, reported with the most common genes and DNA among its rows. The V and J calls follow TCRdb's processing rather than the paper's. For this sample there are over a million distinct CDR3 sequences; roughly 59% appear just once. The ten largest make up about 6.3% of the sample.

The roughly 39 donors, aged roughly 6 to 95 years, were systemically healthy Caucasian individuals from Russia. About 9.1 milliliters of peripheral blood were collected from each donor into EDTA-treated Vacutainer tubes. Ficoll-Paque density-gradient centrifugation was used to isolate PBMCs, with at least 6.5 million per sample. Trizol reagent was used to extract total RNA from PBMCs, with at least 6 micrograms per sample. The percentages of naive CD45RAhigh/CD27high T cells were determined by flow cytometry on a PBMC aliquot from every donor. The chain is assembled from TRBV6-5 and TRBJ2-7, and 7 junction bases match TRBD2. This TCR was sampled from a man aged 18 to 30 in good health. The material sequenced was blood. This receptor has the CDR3 CASRPPGSGFSYEQYF. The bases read TGTGCCAGCAGACCTCCGGGTAGCGGGTTCTCCTACGAGCAGTACTTC.